This TCR beta chain was sequenced in a study of HIV-infected children after antiretroviral therapy interruption. Overall study context: Weeks 0, 12, interruption end (24 or 48), and about 3 years post-study gave interruption-arm samples. Weeks 0, 48 and 150 were sampled under continuous treatment.

Trimming cost V 2 bases and J 1 base, with 17 bases left between them. The CDR3 runs 17 residues. CDR1 is SGHKS, CDR2 YYEKEE, per germline (reference sequence). This clonotype showed up many times. Treatment meaning: PENTA 11 planned treatment interruption arm or continuous ART arm. A 3' RACE protocol on RNA, with unique molecular identifiers, produced the TCR library. TCRdb independently ran MiXCR on the 3' RACE reads; one entry per CDR3 protein. The table records about 89,000 distinct CDR3 sequences, around 6.9% of them present only once. This specimen was CD45RA+ CD4+ T cells from PBMCs, pooled from several time points, taken from a donor given antiretroviral therapy, either interrupted or continuous. Sample subset: naive CD4+ CD45RA+ CD45RO- T cells. The chain employs TRBV5-5 and TRBJ2-3; D is perhaps TRBD2 (6 bases). The source of this sequence is a pool of human donors with HIV. The CDR3 nucleotides read TGTGCCAGCAGCTTTAAAGGAGGGCCTAAGGGCACAGATACGCAGTATTTT. This sequence encodes CASSFKGGPKGTDTQYF.